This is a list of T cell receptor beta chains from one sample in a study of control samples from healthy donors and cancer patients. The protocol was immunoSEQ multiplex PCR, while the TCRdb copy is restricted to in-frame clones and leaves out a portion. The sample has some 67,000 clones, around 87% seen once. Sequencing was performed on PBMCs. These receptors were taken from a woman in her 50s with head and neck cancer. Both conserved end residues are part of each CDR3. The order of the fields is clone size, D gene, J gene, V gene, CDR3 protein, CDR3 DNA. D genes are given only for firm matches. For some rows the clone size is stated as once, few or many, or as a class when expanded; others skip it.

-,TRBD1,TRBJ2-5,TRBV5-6,CASSAQGRKTQYF,TGTGCCAGCAGCGCACAGGGGCGCAAGACCCAGTACTTC
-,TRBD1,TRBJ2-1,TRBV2,CASTPGQLKRSYNEQFF,TGTGCCAGCACTCCGGGACAGCTTAAGCGCTCCTACAATGAGCAGTTCTTC
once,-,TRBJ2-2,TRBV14,CASSQFTANTGELFF,TGTGCCAGCAGCCAATTCACAGCGAACACCGGGGAGCTGTTTTTT
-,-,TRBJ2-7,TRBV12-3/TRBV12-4,CASSLLALQYF,TGTGCCAGCAGTTTATTAGCGCTACAGTACTTC
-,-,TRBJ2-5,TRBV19,CASSIFSGAQETQYF,TGTGCCAGTAGTATTTTTTCCGGGGCACAAGAGACCCAGTACTTC
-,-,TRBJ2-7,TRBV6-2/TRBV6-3,CASSPRFAYEQYF,TGTGCCAGCAGTCCCCGATTCGCCTACGAGCAGTACTTC
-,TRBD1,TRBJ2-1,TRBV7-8,CASSLGDRAIDEQFF,TGTGCCAGCAGCTTAGGAGACAGGGCAATTGATGAGCAGTTCTTC
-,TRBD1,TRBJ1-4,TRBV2,CASSPSDRGREEYPNEKLFF,TGTGCCAGCAGTCCCTCAGACAGGGGGCGCGAGGAGTATCCTAATGAAAAACTGTTTTTT
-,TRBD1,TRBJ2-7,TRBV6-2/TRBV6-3,CASRYSGTGHEQYF,TGTGCCAGCAGATACTCCGGGACAGGGCACGAGCAGTACTTC
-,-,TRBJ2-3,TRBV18,CASSSDQGTDTQYF,TGTGCCAGCTCTTCAGACCAGGGAACAGATACGCAGTATTTT
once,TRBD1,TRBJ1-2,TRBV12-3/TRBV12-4,CASRLQGEWGYTF,TGTGCCAGCAGACTACAGGGGGAGTGGGGCTACACCTTC
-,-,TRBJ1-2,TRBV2,CASRTTGSLGYGYTF,TGTGCCAGCAGGACCACAGGGTCCCTGGGATATGGCTACACCTTC
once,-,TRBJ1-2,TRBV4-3,CASSQDTAGPWANYGYTF,TGCGCCAGCAGCCAAGATACGGCAGGCCCCTGGGCTAACTATGGCTACACCTTC
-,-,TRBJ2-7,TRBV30,CAWSKVLGEQYF,TGTGCCTGGAGTAAGGTTCTCGGCGAGCAGTACTTC
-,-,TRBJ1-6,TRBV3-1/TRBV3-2,CASSQVRVGSPLHF,TGTGCCAGCAGCCAAGTCAGGGTAGGATCACCCCTCCACTTT
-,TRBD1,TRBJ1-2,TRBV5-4,CASSVGQNNNYGYTF,TGTGCCAGCAGCGTGGGACAGAATAATAACTATGGCTACACCTTC
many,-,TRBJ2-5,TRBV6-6,CASSYRGGETQYF,TGTGCCAGCAGTTACCGGGGCGGTGAGACCCAGTACTTC
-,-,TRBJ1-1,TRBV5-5,CATSPGRVGTEAFF,TGTGCCACGAGCCCGGGCCGCGTGGGGACTGAAGCTTTCTTT
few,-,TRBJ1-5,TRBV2,CASRDSLGGSNQPQHF,TGTGCCAGCAGGGACTCGTTAGGGGGGAGCAATCAGCCCCAGCATTTT
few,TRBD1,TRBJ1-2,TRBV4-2,CASSQDYGDRGLGYTF,TGTGCCAGCAGCCAAGATTATGGGGACAGGGGGCTTGGCTACACCTTC
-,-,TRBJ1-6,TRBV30,CAWTGGSNSPLHF,TGTGCCTGGACGGGGGGCAGTAATTCACCCCTCCACTTT
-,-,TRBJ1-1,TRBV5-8,CASSLVGLIGGMNTEAFF,TGTGCCAGCAGCTTGGTGGGACTAATAGGGGGGATGAACACTGAAGCTTTCTTT
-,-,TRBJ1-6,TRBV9,CASSATPGRPRSSPLHF,TGTGCCAGCAGCGCAACCCCGGGGAGGCCGAGGAGTTCACCCCTCCACTTT
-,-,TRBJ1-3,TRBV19,CASSLGPSGNTIYF,TGTGCCAGTAGTCTTGGACCCTCTGGAAACACCATATATTTT
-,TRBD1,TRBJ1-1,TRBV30,CAVQTGTVGVFF,TGTGCCGTTCAGACAGGGACTGTGGGAGTGTTCTTT
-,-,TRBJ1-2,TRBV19,CASSDLTDGYTF,TGTGCCAGTTCAGACCTAACGGATGGCTACACCTTC
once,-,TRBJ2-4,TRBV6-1,CASSEALTRDIQYF,TGTGCCAGCAGTGAAGCCCTAACTAGGGACATTCAGTACTTC
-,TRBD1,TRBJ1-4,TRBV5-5,CASNQMGQGDEKLFF,TGTGCCAGCAACCAAATGGGACAGGGGGATGAAAAACTGTTTTTT
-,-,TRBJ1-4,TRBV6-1,CASSDPLGGEKLFF,TGTGCCAGCAGTGATCCCCTCGGGGGTGAAAAACTGTTTTTT
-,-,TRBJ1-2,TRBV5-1,CASSPRLDTNYGYTF,TGCGCCAGCAGCCCGCGATTGGACACAAACTATGGCTACACCTTC
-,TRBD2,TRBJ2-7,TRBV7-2,CASSATSGGTYEQYF,TGTGCCAGCAGCGCCACTAGCGGGGGTACCTACGAGCAGTACTTC
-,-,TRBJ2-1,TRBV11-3,CASSPNQGGGLNEQFF,TGTGCCAGCAGCCCGAACCAGGGGGGTGGGTTGAATGAGCAGTTCTTC
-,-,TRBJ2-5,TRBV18,CASSPAGTWQETQYF,TGTGCCAGCTCCCCGGCGGGAACATGGCAAGAGACCCAGTACTTC
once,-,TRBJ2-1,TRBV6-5,CASSYSEGSNEQFF,TGTGCCAGCAGTTACTCGGAGGGTAGCAATGAGCAGTTCTTC
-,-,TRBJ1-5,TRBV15,CATSRDPQGNQPQHF,TGTGCCACCAGCAGAGATCCCCAGGGCAATCAGCCCCAGCATTTT
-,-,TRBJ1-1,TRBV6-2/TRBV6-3,CASSYSRRRAEAFF,TGTGCCAGCAGTTACTCGAGGAGGCGGGCTGAAGCTTTCTTT
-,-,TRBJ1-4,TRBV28,CASSFSGSIMTNEKLFF,TGTGCCAGCAGTTTCTCGGGCAGTATTATGACTAATGAAAAACTGTTTTTT
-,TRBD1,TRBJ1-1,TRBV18,CASSGTGKYTEAFF,TGTGCCAGCTCAGGGACAGGGAAGTATACTGAAGCTTTCTTT
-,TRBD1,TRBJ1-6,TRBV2,CASGQGQGVSPLHF,TGTGCCAGCGGTCAGGGACAGGGGGTTTCACCCCTCCACTTT
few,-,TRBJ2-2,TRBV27,CASSFSQGGGTGELFF,TGTGCCAGCAGTTTTTCACAGGGTGGGGGGACCGGGGAGCTGTTTTTT
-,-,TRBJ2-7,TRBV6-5,CASSSGERHEQYF,TGTGCCAGCAGTTCAGGGGAGCGCCACGAGCAGTACTTC
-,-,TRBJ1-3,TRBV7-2,CASSLEGQSSGNTIYF,TGTGCCAGCAGCTTAGAGGGGCAGAGCTCTGGAAACACCATATATTTT
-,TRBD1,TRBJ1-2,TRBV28,CASSRGTGWAGYGYTF,TGTGCCAGCAGTCGCGGGACAGGGTGGGCGGGCTATGGCTACACCTTC
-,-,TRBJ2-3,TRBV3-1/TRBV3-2,CASSQGSLSSMDTQYF,TGTGCCAGCAGCCAAGGCTCCCTTTCCTCCATGGATACGCAGTATTTT
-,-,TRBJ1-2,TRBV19,CASSISARGSYGYTF,TGTGCCAGTAGTATAAGTGCCAGGGGAAGCTATGGCTACACCTTC
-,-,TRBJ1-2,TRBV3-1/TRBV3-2,CASSHSGRGDGYTF,TGTGCCAGCAGCCATTCGGGGAGGGGAGACGGCTACACCTTC
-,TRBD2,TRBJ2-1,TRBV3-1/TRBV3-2,CASSHLIRASGGAGNEQFF,TGTGCCAGCAGCCACCTAATCAGGGCTAGCGGGGGGGCCGGGAATGAGCAGTTCTTC
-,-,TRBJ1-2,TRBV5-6,CASSFIGQRNYGYTF,TGTGCCAGCAGCTTCATAGGACAGAGAAACTATGGCTACACCTTC
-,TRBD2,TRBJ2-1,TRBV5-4,CASSFLAGSGNEQFF,TGTGCCAGCAGCTTCCTAGCGGGGAGTGGCAATGAGCAGTTCTTC
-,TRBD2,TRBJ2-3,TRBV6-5,CASSYRGGPTDTQYF,TGTGCCAGCAGTTACCGGGGGGGCCCCACAGATACGCAGTATTTT
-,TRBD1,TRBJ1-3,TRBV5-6,CASSNRQGASSGNTIYF,TGTGCCAGCAGTAACAGACAGGGGGCATCTAGCGGAAACACCATATATTTT
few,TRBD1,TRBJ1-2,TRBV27,CASSLSFDRANYGYTF,TGTGCCAGCAGTTTATCATTCGACAGGGCCAACTATGGCTACACCTTC
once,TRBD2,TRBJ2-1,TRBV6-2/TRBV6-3,CASSDRTSGGPRRDEQFF,TGTGCCAGCAGTGACCGGACTAGCGGGGGCCCAAGGAGGGATGAGCAGTTCTTC
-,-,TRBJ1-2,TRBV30,CAWSPRGRGYGYTF,TGTGCCTGGAGTCCCAGGGGTCGCGGCTATGGCTACACCTTC
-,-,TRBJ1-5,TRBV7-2,CASSFLGGDQPQHF,TGTGCCAGCAGCTTCCTAGGGGGGGATCAGCCCCAGCATTTT
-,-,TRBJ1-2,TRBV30,CAWRGGVGYTF,TGTGCCTGGAGAGGTGGGGTGGGCTACACCTTC
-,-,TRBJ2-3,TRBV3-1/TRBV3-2,CASSQTLGSTDTQYF,TGTGCCAGCAGCCAGACTCTGGGGAGCACAGATACGCAGTATTTT